The following is a T cell receptor (beta chain) sequence with its context. Alongside a J-beta primer mix, a sample-barcoded 5' primer served in a second PCR lasting about 6 to 12 cycles. One entry per CDR3 protein, called by TCRdb with MiXCR from the 5' RACE reads. The sample yields 1.4 million or so distinct CDR3 sequences, roughly 43% seen once. The sample is drawn from a study of blood T cells in healthy people across ages. The V gene lost 5 bases and the J gene lost 8 bases, with 11 bases spanning the gap. Germline CDR1 reads SEHNR; CDR2 reads FQNEAQ (reference sequence). This CDR3 is 12 amino acids long.

The sample taken for sequencing was blood. The V gene is TRBV7-9, the J gene TRBJ2-3; D unresolved. This sequence originates from a woman aged 18-30 years in good health. CDR3 protein: CASSPGSGTQYF. The CDR3 bases are TGTGCCAGCAGCCCTGGTAGTGGTACGCAGTATTTT.